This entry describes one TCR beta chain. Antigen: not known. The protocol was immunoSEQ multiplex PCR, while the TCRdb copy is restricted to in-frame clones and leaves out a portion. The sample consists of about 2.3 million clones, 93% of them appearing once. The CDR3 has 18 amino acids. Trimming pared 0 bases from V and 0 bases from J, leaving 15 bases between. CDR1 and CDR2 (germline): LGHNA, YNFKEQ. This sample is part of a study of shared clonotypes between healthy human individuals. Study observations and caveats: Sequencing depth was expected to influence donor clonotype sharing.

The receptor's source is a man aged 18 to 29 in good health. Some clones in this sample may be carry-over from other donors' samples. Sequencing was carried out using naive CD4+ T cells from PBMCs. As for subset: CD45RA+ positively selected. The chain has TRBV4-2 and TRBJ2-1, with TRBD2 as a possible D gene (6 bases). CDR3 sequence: CASSQDPLAVSSYNEQFF. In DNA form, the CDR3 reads TGTGCCAGCAGCCAAGATCCGTTAGCGGTAAGCTCCTACAATGAGCAGTTCTTC.